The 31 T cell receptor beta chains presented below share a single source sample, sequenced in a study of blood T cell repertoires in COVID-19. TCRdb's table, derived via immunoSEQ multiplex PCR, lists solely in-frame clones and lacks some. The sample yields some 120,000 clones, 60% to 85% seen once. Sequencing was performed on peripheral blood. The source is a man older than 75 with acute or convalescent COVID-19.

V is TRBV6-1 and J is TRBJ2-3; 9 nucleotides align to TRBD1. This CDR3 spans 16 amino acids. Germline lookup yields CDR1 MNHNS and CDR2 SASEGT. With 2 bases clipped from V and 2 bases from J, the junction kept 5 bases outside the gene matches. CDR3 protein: CASSELQGAATDTQYF. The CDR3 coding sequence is TGTGCCAGCAGTGAACTACAGGGGGCTGCCACAGATACGCAGTATTTT.

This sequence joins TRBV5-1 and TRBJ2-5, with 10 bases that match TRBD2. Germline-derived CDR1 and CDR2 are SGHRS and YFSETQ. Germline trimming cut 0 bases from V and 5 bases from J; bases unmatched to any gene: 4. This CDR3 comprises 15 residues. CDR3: CASSLERGGRETQYF. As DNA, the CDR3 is TGCGCCAGCAGCTTGGAGCGGGGGGGCCGGGAGACCCAGTACTTC.

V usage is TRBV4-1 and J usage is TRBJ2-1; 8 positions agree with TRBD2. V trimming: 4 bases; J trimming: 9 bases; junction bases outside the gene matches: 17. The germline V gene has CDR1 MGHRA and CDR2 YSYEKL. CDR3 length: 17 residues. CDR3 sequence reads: CASSLLTPGLGMGEQFF. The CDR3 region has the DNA TGCGCCAGCAGCCTCCTGACCCCGGGACTAGGTATGGGTGAGCAGTTCTTC.

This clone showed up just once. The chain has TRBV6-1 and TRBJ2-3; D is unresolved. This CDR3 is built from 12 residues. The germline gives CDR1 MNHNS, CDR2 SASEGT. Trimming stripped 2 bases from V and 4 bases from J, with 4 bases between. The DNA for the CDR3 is TGTGCCAGCAGTGAACAGGCAGATACGCAGTATTTT. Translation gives CASSEQADTQYF.

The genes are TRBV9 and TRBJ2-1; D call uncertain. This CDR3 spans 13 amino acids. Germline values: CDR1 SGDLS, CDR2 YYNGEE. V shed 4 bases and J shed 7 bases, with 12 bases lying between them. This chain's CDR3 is CASSSRNRNEQFF. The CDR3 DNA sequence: TGTGCCAGCAGCTCCAGAAATCGAAATGAGCAGTTCTTC.

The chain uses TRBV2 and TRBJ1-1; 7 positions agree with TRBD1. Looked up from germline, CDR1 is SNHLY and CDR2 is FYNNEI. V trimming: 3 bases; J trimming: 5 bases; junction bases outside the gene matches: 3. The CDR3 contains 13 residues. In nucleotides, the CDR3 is TGTGCCAGCAGTGACGACAGGGAAACTGAAGCTTTCTTT. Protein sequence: CASSDDRETEAFF.

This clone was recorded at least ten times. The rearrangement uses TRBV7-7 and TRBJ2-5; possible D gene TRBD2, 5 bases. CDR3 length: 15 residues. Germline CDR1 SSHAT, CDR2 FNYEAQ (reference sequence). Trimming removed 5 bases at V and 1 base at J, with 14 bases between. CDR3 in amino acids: CASSPGREFQETQYF. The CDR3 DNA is TGTGCCAGCAGCCCCGGACGGGAATTCCAAGAGACCCAGTACTTC.

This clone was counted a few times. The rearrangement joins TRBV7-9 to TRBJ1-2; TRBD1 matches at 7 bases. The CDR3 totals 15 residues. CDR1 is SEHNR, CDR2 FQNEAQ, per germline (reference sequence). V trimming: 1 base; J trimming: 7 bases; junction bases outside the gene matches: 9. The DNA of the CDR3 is TGTGCCAGCAGCTTAGAGGGAAGGGGGCACGGTGGCTACACCTTC. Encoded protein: CASSLEGRGHGGYTF.

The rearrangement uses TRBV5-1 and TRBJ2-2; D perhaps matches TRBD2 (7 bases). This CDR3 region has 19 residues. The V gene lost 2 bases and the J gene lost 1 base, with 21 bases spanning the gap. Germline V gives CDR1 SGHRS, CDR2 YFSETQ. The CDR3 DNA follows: TGCGCCAGCAGCTTCTTGGGGGGGCGGAAAAGTAAGAACACCGGGGAGCTGTTTTTT. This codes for CASSFLGGRKSKNTGELFF.

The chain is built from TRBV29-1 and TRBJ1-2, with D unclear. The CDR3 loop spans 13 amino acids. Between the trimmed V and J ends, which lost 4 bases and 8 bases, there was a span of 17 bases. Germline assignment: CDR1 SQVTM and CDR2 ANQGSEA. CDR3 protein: CSVVGVGEEGYTF. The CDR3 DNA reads TGCAGCGTTGTTGGAGTAGGAGAAGAAGGCTACACCTTC.

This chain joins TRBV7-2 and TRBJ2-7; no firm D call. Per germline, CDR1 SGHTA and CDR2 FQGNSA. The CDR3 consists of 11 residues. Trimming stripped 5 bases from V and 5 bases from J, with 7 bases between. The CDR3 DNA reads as TGTGCCAGCAGCCAAAGCCACGAGCAGTACTTC. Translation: CASSQSHEQYF.

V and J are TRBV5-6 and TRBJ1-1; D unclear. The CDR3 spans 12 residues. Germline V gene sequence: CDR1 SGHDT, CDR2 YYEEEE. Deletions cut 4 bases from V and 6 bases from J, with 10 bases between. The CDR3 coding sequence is TGTGCCAGCAGCCTGGGAGGGCCTGAAGCTTTCTTT. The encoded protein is CASSLGGPEAFF.

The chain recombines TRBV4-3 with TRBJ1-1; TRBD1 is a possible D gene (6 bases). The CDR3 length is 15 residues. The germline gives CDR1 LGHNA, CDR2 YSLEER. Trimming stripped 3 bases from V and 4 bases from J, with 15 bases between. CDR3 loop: CASSHKGGLTTEAFF. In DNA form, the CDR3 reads TGCGCCAGCAGCCACAAGGGGGGGTTGACCACTGAAGCTTTCTTT.

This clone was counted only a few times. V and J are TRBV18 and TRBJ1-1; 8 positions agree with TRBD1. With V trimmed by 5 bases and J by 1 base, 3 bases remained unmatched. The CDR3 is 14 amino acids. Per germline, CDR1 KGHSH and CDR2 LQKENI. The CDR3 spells CASSYRGTNTEAFF. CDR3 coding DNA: TGTGCCAGCTCATACAGGGGGACGAACACTGAAGCTTTCTTT.

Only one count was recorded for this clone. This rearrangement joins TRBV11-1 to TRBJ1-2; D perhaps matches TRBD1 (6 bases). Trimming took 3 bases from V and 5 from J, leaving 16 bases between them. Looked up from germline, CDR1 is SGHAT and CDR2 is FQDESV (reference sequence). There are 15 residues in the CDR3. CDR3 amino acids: CASSLNPGAGYGYTF. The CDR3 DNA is TGTGCCAGCAGCTTGAACCCAGGGGCTGGGTATGGCTACACCTTC. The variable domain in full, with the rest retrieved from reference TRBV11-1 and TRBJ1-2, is EAEVAQSPRYKITEKSQAVAFWCDPISGHATLYWYRQILGQGPELLVQFQDESVVDDSQLPKDRFSAERLKGVDSTLKIQPAELGDSAMYLCASSLNPGAGYGYTFGSGTRLTVV.

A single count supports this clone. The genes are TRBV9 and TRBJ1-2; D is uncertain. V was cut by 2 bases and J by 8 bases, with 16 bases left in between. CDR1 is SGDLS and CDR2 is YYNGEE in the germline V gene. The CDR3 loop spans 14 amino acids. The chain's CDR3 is CASSVSQVEAGYTF. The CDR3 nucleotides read TGTGCCAGCAGCGTGAGCCAAGTTGAGGCGGGCTACACCTTC.

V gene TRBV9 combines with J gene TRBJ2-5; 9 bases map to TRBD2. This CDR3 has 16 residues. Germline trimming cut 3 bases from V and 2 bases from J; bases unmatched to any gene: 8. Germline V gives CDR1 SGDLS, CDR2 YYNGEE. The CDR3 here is CASSALAGGNQETQYF. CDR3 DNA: TGTGCCAGCAGCGCCTTGGCGGGGGGGAATCAAGAGACCCAGTACTTC.

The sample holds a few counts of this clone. DNA for the CDR3: TGTGCCTGGAGTGGATCTAGCGGGGGCCACCTCTACGAGCAGTACTTC. Protein: CAWSGSSGGHLYEQYF. The chain links TRBV30 to TRBJ2-7; 10 bases line up with TRBD2. Germline values: CDR1 GTSNPN, CDR2 SVGIG (reference sequence). CDR3 length equals 16 residues. The J segment lost 3 bases and the V segment lost 1 base, leaving 9 bases of the junction unmatched.

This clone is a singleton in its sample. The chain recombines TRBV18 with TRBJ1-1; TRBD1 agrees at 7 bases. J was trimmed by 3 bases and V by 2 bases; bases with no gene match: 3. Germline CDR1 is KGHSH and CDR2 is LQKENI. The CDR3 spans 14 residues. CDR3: CASSPSRGDTEAFF. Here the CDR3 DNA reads TGTGCCAGCTCACCAAGCAGGGGGGACACTGAAGCTTTCTTT.

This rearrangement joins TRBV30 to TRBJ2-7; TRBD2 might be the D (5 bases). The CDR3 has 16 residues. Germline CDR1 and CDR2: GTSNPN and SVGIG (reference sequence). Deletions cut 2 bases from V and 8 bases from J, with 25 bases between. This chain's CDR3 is CAWSTALEGGFGKQYF. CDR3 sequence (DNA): TGTGCCTGGAGTACGGCGTTAGAGGGCGGGTTTGGCAAGCAGTACTTC. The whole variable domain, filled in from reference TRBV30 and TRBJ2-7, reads SQTIHQWPATLVQPVGSPLSLECTVEGTSNPNLYWYRQAAGRGLQLLFYSVGIGQISSEVPQNLSASRPQDRQFILSSKKLLLSDSGFYLCAWSTALEGGFGKQYFGPGTRLTVT.

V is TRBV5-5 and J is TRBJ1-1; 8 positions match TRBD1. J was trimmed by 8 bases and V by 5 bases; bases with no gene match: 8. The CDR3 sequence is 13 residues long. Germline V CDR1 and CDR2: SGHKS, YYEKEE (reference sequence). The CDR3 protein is CASRLLGDREAFF. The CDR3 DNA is TGTGCCAGCAGACTCCTGGGGGACAGGGAAGCTTTCTTT.

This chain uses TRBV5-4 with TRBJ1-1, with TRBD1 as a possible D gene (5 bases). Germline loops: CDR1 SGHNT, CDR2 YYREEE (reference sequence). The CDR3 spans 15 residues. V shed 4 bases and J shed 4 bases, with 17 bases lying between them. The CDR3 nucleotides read TGTGCCAGCAGCCAAGGTGCAGGGTGGGGCACTGAAGCTTTCTTT. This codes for CASSQGAGWGTEAFF. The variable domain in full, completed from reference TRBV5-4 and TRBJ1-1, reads ETGVTQSPTHLIKTRGQQVTLRCSSQSGHNTVSWYQQALGQGPQFIFQYYREEENGRGNFPPRFSGLQFPNYSSELNVNALELDDSALYLCASSQGAGWGTEAFFGQGTRLTVV.

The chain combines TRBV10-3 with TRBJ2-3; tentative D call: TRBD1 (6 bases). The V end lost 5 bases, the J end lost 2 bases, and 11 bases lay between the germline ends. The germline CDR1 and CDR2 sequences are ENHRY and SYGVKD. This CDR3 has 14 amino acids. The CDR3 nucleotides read TGTGCCATCAGTTACAGGGATTCCACAGATACGCAGTATTTT. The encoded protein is CAISYRDSTDTQYF.

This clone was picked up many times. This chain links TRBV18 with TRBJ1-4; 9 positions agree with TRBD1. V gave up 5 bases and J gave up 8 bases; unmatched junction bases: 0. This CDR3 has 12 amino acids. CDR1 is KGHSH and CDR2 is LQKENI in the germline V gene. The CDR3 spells CASSTGGEKLFF. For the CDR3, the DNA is TGTGCCAGCTCAACAGGGGGCGAAAAACTGTTTTTT.

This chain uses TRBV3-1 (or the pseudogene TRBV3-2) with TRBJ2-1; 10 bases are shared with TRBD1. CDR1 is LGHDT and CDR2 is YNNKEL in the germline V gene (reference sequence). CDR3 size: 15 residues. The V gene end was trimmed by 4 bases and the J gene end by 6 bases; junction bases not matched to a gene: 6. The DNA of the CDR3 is TGTGCCAGCAGCCCGTTGGGGACAGGGGTCAATGAGCAGTTCTTC. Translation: CASSPLGTGVNEQFF.

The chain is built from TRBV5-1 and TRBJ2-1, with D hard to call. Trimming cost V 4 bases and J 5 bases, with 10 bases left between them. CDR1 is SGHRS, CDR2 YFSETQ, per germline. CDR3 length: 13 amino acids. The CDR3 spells CASSRRINNEQFF. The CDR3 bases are TGCGCCAGCAGCCGGCGGATTAACAATGAGCAGTTCTTC.

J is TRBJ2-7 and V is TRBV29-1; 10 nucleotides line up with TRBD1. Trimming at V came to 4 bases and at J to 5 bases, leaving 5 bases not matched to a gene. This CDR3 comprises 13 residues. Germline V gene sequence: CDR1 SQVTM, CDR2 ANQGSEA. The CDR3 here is CSVVRTGGHEQYF. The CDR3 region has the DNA TGCAGCGTTGTCCGGACAGGGGGACACGAGCAGTACTTC.

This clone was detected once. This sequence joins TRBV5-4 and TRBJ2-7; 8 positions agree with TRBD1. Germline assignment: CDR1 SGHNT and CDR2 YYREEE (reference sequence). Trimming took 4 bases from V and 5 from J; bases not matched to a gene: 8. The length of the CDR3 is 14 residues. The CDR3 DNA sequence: TGTGCCAGCAGCGGAGGACAGGGAAGAAACGAGCAGTACTTC. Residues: CASSGGQGRNEQYF. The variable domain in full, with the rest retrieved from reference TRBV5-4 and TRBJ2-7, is ETGVTQSPTHLIKTRGQQVTLRCSSQSGHNTVSWYQQALGQGPQFIFQYYREEENGRGNFPPRFSGLQFPNYSSELNVNALELDDSALYLCASSGGQGRNEQYFGPGTRLTVT.

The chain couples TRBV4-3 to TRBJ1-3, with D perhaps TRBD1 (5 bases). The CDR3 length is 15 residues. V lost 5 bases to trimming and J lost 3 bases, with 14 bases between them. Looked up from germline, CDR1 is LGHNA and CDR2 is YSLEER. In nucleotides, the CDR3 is TGCGCCAGCAGCAGCGGTCCGGGGGTTGGAAACACCATATATTTT. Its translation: CASSSGPGVGNTIYF.

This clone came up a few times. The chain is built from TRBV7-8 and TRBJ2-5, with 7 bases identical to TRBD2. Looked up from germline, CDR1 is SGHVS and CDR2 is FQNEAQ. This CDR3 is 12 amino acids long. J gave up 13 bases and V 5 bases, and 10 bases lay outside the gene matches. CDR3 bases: TGTGCCAGCAGCCCCAAAGGACTAGTGGCGTACTTC. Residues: CASSPKGLVAYF.

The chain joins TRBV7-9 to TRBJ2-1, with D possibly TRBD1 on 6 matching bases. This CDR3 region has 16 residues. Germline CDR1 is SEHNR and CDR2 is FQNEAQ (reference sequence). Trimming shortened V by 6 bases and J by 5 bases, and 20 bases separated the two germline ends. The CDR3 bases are TGTGCCAGCAGGATCAGCAGGGGTATAACTAACAATGAGCAGTTCTTC. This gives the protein CASRISRGITNNEQFF.